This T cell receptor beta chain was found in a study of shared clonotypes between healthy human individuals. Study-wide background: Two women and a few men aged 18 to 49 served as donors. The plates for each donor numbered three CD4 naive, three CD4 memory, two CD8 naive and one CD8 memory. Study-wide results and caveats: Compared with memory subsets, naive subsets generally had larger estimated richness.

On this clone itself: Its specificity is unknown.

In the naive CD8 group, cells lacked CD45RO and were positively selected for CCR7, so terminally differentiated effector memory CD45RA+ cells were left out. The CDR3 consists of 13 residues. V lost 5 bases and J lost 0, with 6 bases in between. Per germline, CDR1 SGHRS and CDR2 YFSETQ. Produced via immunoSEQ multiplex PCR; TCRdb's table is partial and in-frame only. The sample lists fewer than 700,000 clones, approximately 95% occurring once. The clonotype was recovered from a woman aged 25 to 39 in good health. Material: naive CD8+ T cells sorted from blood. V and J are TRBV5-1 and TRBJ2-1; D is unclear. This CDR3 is CASRISSYNEQFF. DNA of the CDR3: TGCGCCAGCAGGATTAGCTCCTACAATGAGCAGTTCTTC.